In this sample, the clone carrying this T cell receptor beta chain turned up once. This table comes from immunoSEQ multiplex PCR, and its TCRdb copy is limited to in-frame clones, with some not included. The data contain approximately 40,000 clones, around 90% of them singletons. This entry belongs to a study of T cell changes during pregnancy in multiple sclerosis. Germline trimming cut 3 bases from V and 5 bases from J; bases unmatched to any gene: 4. There are 14 residues in the CDR3. Germline assignment: CDR1 LNHDA and CDR2 SQIVND (reference sequence). This sample comprised CD8+ T cells from peripheral blood mononuclear cells, obtained in the third trimester of pregnancy. The TCR sequence derives from a female donor with multiple sclerosis, enrolled in a pregnancy study. This chain links TRBV19 with TRBJ2-5; TRBD2 matches 9 bases. CDR3 nucleotides: TGTGCCAGTAGTATGGCGGGAGGGGGGGAGACCCAGTACTTC. Translating it yields CASSMAGGGETQYF.